Sequencing of this TCR beta chain was carried out in a study of blood T cell repertoires in COVID-19. Germline assignment: CDR1 MDHEN and CDR2 SYDVKM. Trimming stripped 7 bases from V and 5 bases from J, with 12 bases between. The CDR3 length is 13 residues. Produced via immunoSEQ multiplex PCR; TCRdb's table is partial and in-frame only. The sample has about 190,000 clones; under 80% are singletons. The V and J genes are TRBV28 and TRBJ2-1; D is perhaps TRBD2 (7 bases). This TCR was recovered from a middle-aged man who had recovered from COVID-19. Material for sequencing was peripheral blood. CDR3 in amino acids: CASNEGGNNEQFF. CDR3 nucleotide sequence: TGTGCCAGCAATGAGGGGGGGAACAATGAGCAGTTCTTC.